This T cell receptor beta chain was identified during a study of siplizumab effects on memory and regulatory T cells. Overall study results and limits: A mean of about 69% of mappable alloreactive CD4+ clones were Treg-derived with siplizumab, compared with more than 25% in controls. Of the proliferating CD4+ or CD8+ clones, roughly 75-96% lacked a naive or memory phenotype that could be assigned. Naive T cells, seemingly more diverse than memory cells, seemed major alloresponse contributors.

Assay used: immunoSEQ multiplex PCR; TCRdb lists only in-frame clones, some missing. This table has about 48,000 clones, roughly 87% appearing once. The germline CDR1 and CDR2 sequences are SGHRS and YFSETQ. The CDR3 sequence is 16 residues long. V lost 0 bases to trimming and J lost 3 bases, with 12 bases between them. In three donor pairs, unstimulated naive, memory, effector memory and TEMRA subsets were sequenced. In regard to this clone: Its antigen remains unidentified.

Sequencing was performed on naive CD8+ T cells sorted from blood. The V and J genes are TRBV5-1 and TRBJ1-4, with D possibly being TRBD1 (5 bases). The sequence derives from a human donor in good health. CDR3 sequence: CASSLGQLWSNEKLFF. CDR3 nucleotides: TGCGCCAGCAGCTTGGGACAGTTATGGTCTAATGAAAAACTGTTTTTT.